The T cell receptor beta chain described here comes from a study of T cell changes during pregnancy in multiple sclerosis. CDR1 and CDR2 (germline): MDHEN, SYDVKM. Trimming took 10 bases from V and 5 from J, leaving 15 bases between them. The CDR3 length is 13 residues. Libraries were prepared by immunoSEQ multiplex PCR; TCRdb keeps only in-frame clonotypes and omits some of them. The table includes around 100,000 clones, 80% to 95% detected once. The clonotype originates from a female donor with multiple sclerosis, enrolled in a pregnancy study. The sequencing used peripheral blood, collected in the second trimester of pregnancy. The chain employs TRBV28 and TRBJ2-1; D perhaps matches TRBD2 (6 bases). The CDR3 protein is CATLRRGNNEQFF. For the CDR3, the DNA is TGTGCCACCCTTCGGCGGGGAAACAATGAGCAGTTCTTC.